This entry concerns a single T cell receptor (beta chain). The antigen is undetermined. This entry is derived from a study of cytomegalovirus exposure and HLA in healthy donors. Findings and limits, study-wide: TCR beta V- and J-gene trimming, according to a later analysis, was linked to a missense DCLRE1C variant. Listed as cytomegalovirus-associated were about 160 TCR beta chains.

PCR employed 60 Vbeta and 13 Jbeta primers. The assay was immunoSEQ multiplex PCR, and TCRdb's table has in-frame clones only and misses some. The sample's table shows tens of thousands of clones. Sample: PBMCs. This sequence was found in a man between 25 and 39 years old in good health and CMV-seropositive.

The CDR3 is CASSPIASGAVSSAFF. In nucleotides, the CDR3 is TGTGCCAGCAGCCCGATCGCTAGTGGGGCGGTGTCGTCGGCTTTCTTT. The gene calls are TRBV4-2 and TRBJ1-1; maybe TRBD1 (5 bases). The CDR3 totals 16 residues. Germline V lookup: CDR1 LGHNA, CDR2 YNFKEQ. V gave up 4 bases and J gave up 11 bases, with 26 bases separating them.